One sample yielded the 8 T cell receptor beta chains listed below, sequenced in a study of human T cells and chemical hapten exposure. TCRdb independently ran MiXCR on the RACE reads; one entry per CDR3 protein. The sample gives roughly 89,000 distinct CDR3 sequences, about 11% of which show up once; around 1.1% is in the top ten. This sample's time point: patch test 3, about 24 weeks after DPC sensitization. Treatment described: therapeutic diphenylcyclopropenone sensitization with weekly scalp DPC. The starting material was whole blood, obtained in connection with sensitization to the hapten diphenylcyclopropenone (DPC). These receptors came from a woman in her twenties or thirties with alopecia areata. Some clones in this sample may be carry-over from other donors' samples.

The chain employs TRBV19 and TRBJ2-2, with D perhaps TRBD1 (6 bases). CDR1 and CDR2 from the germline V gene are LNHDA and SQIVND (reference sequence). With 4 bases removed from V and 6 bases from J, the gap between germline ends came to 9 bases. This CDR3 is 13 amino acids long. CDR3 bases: TGTGCCAGTAGTAATGGGGGCTCCGGGGAGCTGTTTTTT. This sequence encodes CASSNGGSGELFF.

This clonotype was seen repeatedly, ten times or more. The CDR3 DNA follows: TGTGCCAGCAGGCAGGGACTTCCTAGGAGCACTGAAGCTTTCTTT. Its protein is CASRQGLPRSTEAFF. The J gene is TRBJ1-1, the V gene TRBV7-8; perhaps TRBD1 as D (5 bases). With 6 bases removed from V and 4 bases from J, the gap between germline ends came to 18 bases. Germline lookup yields CDR1 SGHVS and CDR2 FQNEAQ. This CDR3 contains 15 residues.

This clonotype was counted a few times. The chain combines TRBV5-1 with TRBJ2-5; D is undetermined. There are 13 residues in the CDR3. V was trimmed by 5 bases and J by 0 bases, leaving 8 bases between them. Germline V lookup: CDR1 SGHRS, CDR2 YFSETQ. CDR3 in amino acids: CASRVTYQETQYF. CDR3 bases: TGCGCCAGCAGAGTTACTTACCAAGAGACCCAGTACTTC.

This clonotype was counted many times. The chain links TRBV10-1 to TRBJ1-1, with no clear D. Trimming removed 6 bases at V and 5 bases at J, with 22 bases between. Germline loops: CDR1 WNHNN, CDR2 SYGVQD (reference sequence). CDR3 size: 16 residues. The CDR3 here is CASSLSGGRVGTEAFF. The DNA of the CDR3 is TGCGCCAGCAGCCTAAGTGGAGGAAGGGTGGGTACTGAAGCTTTCTTT.

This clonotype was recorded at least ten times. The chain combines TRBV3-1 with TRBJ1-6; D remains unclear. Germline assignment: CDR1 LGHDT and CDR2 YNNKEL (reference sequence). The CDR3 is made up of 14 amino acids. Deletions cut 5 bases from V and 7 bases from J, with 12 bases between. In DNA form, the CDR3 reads TGTGCCAGCAGCTTGTACTTGGGAAATTCACCCCTCCACTTT. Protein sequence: CASSLYLGNSPLHF.

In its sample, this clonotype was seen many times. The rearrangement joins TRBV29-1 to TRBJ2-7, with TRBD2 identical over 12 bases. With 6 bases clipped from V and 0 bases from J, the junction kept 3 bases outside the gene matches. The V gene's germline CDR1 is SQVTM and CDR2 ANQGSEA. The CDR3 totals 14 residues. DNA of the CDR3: TGCAGCGTCGGACTAGCGGGGATCTCCTACGAGCAGTACTTC. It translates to CSVGLAGISYEQYF.

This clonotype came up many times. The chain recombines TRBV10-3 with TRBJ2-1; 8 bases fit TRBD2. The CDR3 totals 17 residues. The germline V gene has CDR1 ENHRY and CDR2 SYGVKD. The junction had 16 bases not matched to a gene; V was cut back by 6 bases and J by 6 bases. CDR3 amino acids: CAIRAGGNSGSFNEQFF. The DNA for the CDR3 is TGTGCCATCAGAGCGGGTGGGAACAGCGGGAGTTTCAATGAGCAGTTCTTC.

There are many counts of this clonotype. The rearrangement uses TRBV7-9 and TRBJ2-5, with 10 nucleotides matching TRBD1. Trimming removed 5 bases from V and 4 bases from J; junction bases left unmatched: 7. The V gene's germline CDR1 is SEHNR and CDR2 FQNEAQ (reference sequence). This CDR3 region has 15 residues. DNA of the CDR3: TGTGCCAGCAGCGTCGGGACAGGGGTTTCAGAGACCCAGTACTTC. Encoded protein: CASSVGTGVSETQYF. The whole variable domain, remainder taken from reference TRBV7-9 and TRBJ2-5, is DTGVSQNPRHKITKRGQNVTFRCDPISEHNRLYWYRQTLGQGPEFLTYFQNEAQLEKSRLLSDRFSAERPKGSFSTLEIQRTEQGDSAMYLCASSVGTGVSETQYFGPGTRLLVL.